This is a list of T cell receptor beta chains from one sample in a study of memory CD4+ T cells and cytomegalovirus serostatus. Method: immunoSEQ multiplex PCR; TCRdb's copy keeps in-frame clones and lacks some. The sample holds under 85,000 clones, roughly 78% seen once. The source material was memory CD4+ T cells from blood. The source is an adult in good health and CMV-seropositive. CDR3s include the opening cysteine and the closing phenylalanine or tryptophan. Each record gives: clone size, J gene, V gene, D gene, CDR3 DNA, CDR3 protein. The D gene is left open where the match is weak. Only some rows state a clone size, as once, few, many or a class for expanded clones.

clone_size: -; j_call: TRBJ2-7; v_call: TRBV5-1; d_call: -; cdr3_nt: TGCGCCAGCAGCTTGGCTTCCGCGTCCGAGCAGTACTTC; cdr3_aa: CASSLASASEQYF
clone_size: -; j_call: TRBJ2-6; v_call: TRBV19; d_call: -; cdr3_nt: TGTGCCAGTAGCGTATCTGGGGCCAACGTCCTGACTTTC; cdr3_aa: CASSVSGANVLTF
clone_size: few; j_call: TRBJ1-2; v_call: TRBV5-6; d_call: -; cdr3_nt: TGTGCCAGCAGCTTGGGTACAGGGCGCGACTATGGCTACACCTTC; cdr3_aa: CASSLGTGRDYGYTF
clone_size: -; j_call: TRBJ1-1; v_call: TRBV12-5; d_call: -; cdr3_nt: TGTGCTAGTGGTTTGCCCGCGACAAACACTGAAGCTTTCTTT; cdr3_aa: CASGLPATNTEAFF
clone_size: few; j_call: TRBJ2-5; v_call: TRBV10-2; d_call: -; cdr3_nt: TGCGCCAGCAGCTCCCTTCGAGGCCAAGAGACCCAGTACTTC; cdr3_aa: CASSSLRGQETQYF
clone_size: -; j_call: TRBJ2-4; v_call: TRBV5-1; d_call: TRBD1; cdr3_nt: TGCGCCAGCAGCTCGACAGGGGGAAGTGGGGACATTCAGTACTTC; cdr3_aa: CASSSTGGSGDIQYF
clone_size: -; j_call: TRBJ1-2; v_call: TRBV19; d_call: -; cdr3_nt: TGTGCCAGTAGTCCCCGGGGAGCTAACTATGGCTACACCTTC; cdr3_aa: CASSPRGANYGYTF
clone_size: -; j_call: TRBJ2-5; v_call: TRBV29-1; d_call: -; cdr3_nt: TGCAGCGTTGTCCCCAGCGGGTCCCAAGAGACCCAGTACTTC; cdr3_aa: CSVVPSGSQETQYF
clone_size: -; j_call: TRBJ1-2; v_call: TRBV6-1; d_call: -; cdr3_nt: TGTGCCAGCAGTGACCCTGACTATGGCTACACCTTC; cdr3_aa: CASSDPDYGYTF
clone_size: -; j_call: TRBJ1-1; v_call: TRBV11-2; d_call: -; cdr3_nt: TGTGCCAGCAGCCCCCGCACCCGGACTGAAGCTTTCTTT; cdr3_aa: CASSPRTRTEAFF
clone_size: -; j_call: TRBJ1-2; v_call: TRBV5-1; d_call: TRBD1; cdr3_nt: TGCGCCAGCAGCCCGGGACAGGGGATCGGGGGTTCTAACTATGGCTACACCTTC; cdr3_aa: CASSPGQGIGGSNYGYTF
clone_size: once; j_call: TRBJ1-1; v_call: TRBV5-1; d_call: TRBD1; cdr3_nt: TGCGCCAGCAGCGACAGGGTAGTTGGAAACACTGAAGCTTTCTTT; cdr3_aa: CASSDRVVGNTEAFF
clone_size: once; j_call: TRBJ2-3; v_call: TRBV19; d_call: -; cdr3_nt: TGTGCCAGTAGTAGAGGGTTGTTCGCAGATACGCAGTATTTT; cdr3_aa: CASSRGLFADTQYF
clone_size: -; j_call: TRBJ2-1; v_call: TRBV27; d_call: -; cdr3_nt: TGTGCCAGCATTGGGACAGCTGGAGGGGGGCAGTTCTTC; cdr3_aa: CASIGTAGGGQFF
clone_size: -; j_call: TRBJ1-2; v_call: TRBV14; d_call: -; cdr3_nt: TGTGCCAGCAGCCAAGTGCGAGGGAGTGGCTACACCTTC; cdr3_aa: CASSQVRGSGYTF
clone_size: -; j_call: TRBJ2-5; v_call: TRBV11-1; d_call: -; cdr3_nt: TGTGCCAGCAGCTCGGGACGGAGCCAAGAGACCCAGTACTTC; cdr3_aa: CASSSGRSQETQYF
clone_size: -; j_call: TRBJ1-3; v_call: TRBV7-2; d_call: -; cdr3_nt: TGTGCCAGCAGCTCTAGGGCCGGAAACACCATATATTTT; cdr3_aa: CASSSRAGNTIYF
clone_size: -; j_call: TRBJ2-1; v_call: TRBV5-4; d_call: TRBD2; cdr3_nt: TGTGCCAGCAGCAGACCGGGACTAGCGGGCGAATACAATGAGCAGTTCTTC; cdr3_aa: CASSRPGLAGEYNEQFF
clone_size: few; j_call: TRBJ1-4; v_call: TRBV5-5; d_call: TRBD1; cdr3_nt: TGTGCCAGCAGCCCGTCAGGGGGGGACGAAAAACTGTTTTTT; cdr3_aa: CASSPSGGDEKLFF
clone_size: -; j_call: TRBJ2-2; v_call: TRBV2; d_call: -; cdr3_nt: TGTGCCAGCAGTGCTACGGGGGGCCGTGCAGAGCTGTTTTTT; cdr3_aa: CASSATGGRAELFF
clone_size: -; j_call: TRBJ2-7; v_call: TRBV5-6; d_call: -; cdr3_nt: TGTGCCAGCAGCTTCAACGGTGGGACTCGGGGCCACGAGCAGTACTTC; cdr3_aa: CASSFNGGTRGHEQYF
clone_size: -; j_call: TRBJ1-2; v_call: TRBV6-1; d_call: -; cdr3_nt: TGTGCCAGCAGTGAAGAAAGGACAAGCTTCTACACCTTC; cdr3_aa: CASSEERTSFYTF
clone_size: few; j_call: TRBJ1-2; v_call: TRBV6-5; d_call: -; cdr3_nt: TGTGCCAGCCGAAGAACAGGGAACTATGGCTACACCTTC; cdr3_aa: CASRRTGNYGYTF
clone_size: -; j_call: TRBJ2-5; v_call: TRBV20-1; d_call: TRBD2; cdr3_nt: TGCACTGGACTAGACCAAGAGACCCAGTACTTC; cdr3_aa: CTGLDQETQYF
clone_size: once; j_call: TRBJ1-1; v_call: TRBV7-2; d_call: TRBD1; cdr3_nt: TGTGCCAGCAGCTTAGGATTGGGCAGGGGGCAGGTGAACACTGAAGCTTTCTTT; cdr3_aa: CASSLGLGRGQVNTEAFF
clone_size: -; j_call: TRBJ1-1; v_call: TRBV11-3; d_call: -; cdr3_nt: TGTGCCAGCAGCTTAGTGAGCCAGGGTGAAGCTTTCTTT; cdr3_aa: CASSLVSQGEAFF
clone_size: -; j_call: TRBJ2-1; v_call: TRBV29-1; d_call: TRBD2; cdr3_nt: TGCAGCGTCACACTAGCGGGAGGAGGTAATGAGCAGTTCTTC; cdr3_aa: CSVTLAGGGNEQFF
clone_size: -; j_call: TRBJ1-2; v_call: TRBV11-2; d_call: -; cdr3_nt: TGTGCCAGCAGCTCCTCACAGCTTTATGGCTACACCTTC; cdr3_aa: CASSSSQLYGYTF
clone_size: -; j_call: TRBJ1-6; v_call: TRBV15; d_call: -; cdr3_nt: TGTGCCACCAGAGCGCGGGACACGTATAATTCACCCCTCCACTTT; cdr3_aa: CATRARDTYNSPLHF
clone_size: -; j_call: TRBJ2-5; v_call: TRBV19; d_call: -; cdr3_nt: TGTGCCAGTAGTATCACCTCGGGGGCCGAGACCCAGTACTTC; cdr3_aa: CASSITSGAETQYF
clone_size: once; j_call: TRBJ1-5; v_call: TRBV28; d_call: TRBD1; cdr3_nt: TGTGCCAGCAGCCCACGGACAGGGGGAAGGCAGCCCCAGCATTTT; cdr3_aa: CASSPRTGGRQPQHF
clone_size: -; j_call: TRBJ2-2; v_call: TRBV18; d_call: TRBD2; cdr3_nt: TGTGCCAGCTCACCACTCTTGACTAGCGGACCCACCGGGGAGCTGTTTTTT; cdr3_aa: CASSPLLTSGPTGELFF
clone_size: -; j_call: TRBJ1-2; v_call: TRBV27; d_call: -; cdr3_nt: TGTGCCAGCGGTAGAGACTATGGCTACACCTTC; cdr3_aa: CASGRDYGYTF
clone_size: -; j_call: TRBJ1-1; v_call: TRBV7-2; d_call: -; cdr3_nt: TGTGCCAGCAGCTTAGTAGGTAGGGGCGGCACTGAAGCTTTCTTT; cdr3_aa: CASSLVGRGGTEAFF
clone_size: -; j_call: TRBJ1-4; v_call: TRBV18; d_call: -; cdr3_nt: TGTGCCAGCTCACCACCGATGGGGGCTAATGAAAAACTGTTTTTT; cdr3_aa: CASSPPMGANEKLFF
clone_size: -; j_call: TRBJ2-1; v_call: TRBV29-1; d_call: TRBD1; cdr3_nt: TGCAGCGGGGACAGGGCCAATGAGCAGTTCTTC; cdr3_aa: CSGDRANEQFF
clone_size: -; j_call: TRBJ2-3; v_call: TRBV2; d_call: -; cdr3_nt: TGTGCCAGCAAGGGGGGTTTAAGCACAGATACGCAGTATTTT; cdr3_aa: CASKGGLSTDTQYF
clone_size: -; j_call: TRBJ2-7; v_call: TRBV10-1; d_call: TRBD1; cdr3_nt: TGCGCCAGCAGTGACCCAGGGGGCCAGTACGAGCAGTACTTC; cdr3_aa: CASSDPGGQYEQYF
clone_size: -; j_call: TRBJ1-1; v_call: TRBV11-3; d_call: -; cdr3_nt: TGTGCCAGCAGCCCCCGGGGGGCCGGCAGGAACACTGAAGCTTTCTTT; cdr3_aa: CASSPRGAGRNTEAFF
clone_size: -; j_call: TRBJ1-3; v_call: TRBV2; d_call: -; cdr3_nt: TGTGCCAGCAGGACCACTGCGTGGGGTGGAAACACCATATATTTT; cdr3_aa: CASRTTAWGGNTIYF
clone_size: -; j_call: TRBJ2-1; v_call: TRBV10-3; d_call: TRBD2; cdr3_nt: TGTGCCATCAGTGAGAAGCGGGGGGGGTACAATGAGCAGTTCTTC; cdr3_aa: CAISEKRGGYNEQFF
clone_size: -; j_call: TRBJ1-6; v_call: TRBV18; d_call: -; cdr3_nt: TGTGCCAGCTCACCACCCTCCCAGGGACTGACACCCCTCCACTTT; cdr3_aa: CASSPPSQGLTPLHF
clone_size: few; j_call: TRBJ1-1; v_call: TRBV5-1; d_call: -; cdr3_nt: TGCGCCAGCAGCTTTTCAATTGGGATGAACACTGAAGCTTTCTTT; cdr3_aa: CASSFSIGMNTEAFF
clone_size: -; j_call: TRBJ2-7; v_call: TRBV2; d_call: -; cdr3_nt: TGTGCCAGCAGTCTCTTGGGGGGCCACGAGCAGTACTTC; cdr3_aa: CASSLLGGHEQYF
clone_size: -; j_call: TRBJ2-5; v_call: TRBV29-1; d_call: -; cdr3_nt: TGCAGCGTCGATTACCCTGGGAAAGAGACCCAGTACTTC; cdr3_aa: CSVDYPGKETQYF
clone_size: -; j_call: TRBJ2-5; v_call: TRBV2; d_call: -; cdr3_nt: TGTGCCTGGAGCCTTGCGGGGCAAGAGACCCAGTACTTC; cdr3_aa: CAWSLAGQETQYF
clone_size: -; j_call: TRBJ2-5; v_call: TRBV15; d_call: -; cdr3_nt: TGTGCCACCAGCAGAGATTTAGCAGGGGCTGTGGAGACCCAGTACTTC; cdr3_aa: CATSRDLAGAVETQYF
clone_size: -; j_call: TRBJ1-5; v_call: TRBV2; d_call: -; cdr3_nt: TGTGCCAGCAGGCCTGCAGGATTAGATCAGCCCCAGCATTTT; cdr3_aa: CASRPAGLDQPQHF
clone_size: -; j_call: TRBJ1-2; v_call: TRBV25-1; d_call: -; cdr3_nt: TGTGCCAGCAGGGGAGGAGGGCGGACTAACTATGGCTACACCTTC; cdr3_aa: CASRGGGRTNYGYTF
clone_size: few; j_call: TRBJ1-5; v_call: TRBV29-1; d_call: TRBD1; cdr3_nt: TGCAGCGCCAGACAGGGTAGGGGTCAGCCCCAGCATTTT; cdr3_aa: CSARQGRGQPQHF